The clone carrying this T cell receptor beta chain occurred many times. Its ends do not fully match the called genes, so a read error is possible. This sample stems from a study of T cells in Graves' hyperthyroidism and ophthalmopathy. Germline assignment: CDR1 DFQATT and CDR2 SNEGSKA (reference sequence). The CDR3 is made up of 19 amino acids. RNA transcripts served as the template for amplifying TCR beta CDR3 regions. The HTBI primer set was used in a first-round RT-PCR of the TCR CDR3. TCRdb re-derived calls from the multiplex PCR reads in MiXCR, one entry per CDR3 protein. Seen here are almost 250,000 distinct CDR3 sequences, roughly a quarter observed once, and the top ten hold approximately 32%.

This TCR derives from a woman between 40 and 50 years old with Graves' ophthalmopathy. The specimen sequenced was blood. The chain combines TRBV20-1 with TRBJ2-5; 14 positions agree with TRBD2. The CDR3 DNA reads as TGCGGTGCTAGTCCTCCAAGTCCGACTAGCGGGAGGGCCGGGGAGACCCAGTACTTC. As protein: CGASPPSPTSGRAGETQYF.